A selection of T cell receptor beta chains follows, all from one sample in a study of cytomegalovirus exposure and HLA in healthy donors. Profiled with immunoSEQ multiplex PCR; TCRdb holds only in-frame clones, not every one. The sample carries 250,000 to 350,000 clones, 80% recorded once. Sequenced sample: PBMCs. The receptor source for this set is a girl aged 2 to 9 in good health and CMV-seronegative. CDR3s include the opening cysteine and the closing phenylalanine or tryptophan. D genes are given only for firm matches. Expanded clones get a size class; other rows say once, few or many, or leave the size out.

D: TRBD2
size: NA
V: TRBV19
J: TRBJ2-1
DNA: TGTGCCAGTAATTATAAAGGGACTAGCGGCTCCTACAATGAGCAGTTCTTC
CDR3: CASNYKGTSGSYNEQFF

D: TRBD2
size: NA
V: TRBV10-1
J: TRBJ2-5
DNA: TGCGCCAGCAGATCGAAAGGGGAGGGCCAAGAGACCCAGTACTTC
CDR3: CASRSKGEGQETQYF

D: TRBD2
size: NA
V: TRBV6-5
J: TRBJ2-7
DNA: TGTGCCAGCAGACTTAGCGGGTTGGGCTCCTACGAGCAGTACTTC
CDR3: CASRLSGLGSYEQYF

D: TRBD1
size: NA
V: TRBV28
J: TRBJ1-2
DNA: TGTGCCAGCAGTCAACTGGACAGGGGAGATGGCTACACCTTC
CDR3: CASSQLDRGDGYTF

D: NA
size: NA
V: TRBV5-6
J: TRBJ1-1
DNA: TGTGCCAGCCATCCCGGCGGGGGAGTGGGGGAGAACGGAAGGGTTGCTTTCTTT
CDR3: CASHPGGGVGENGRVAFF

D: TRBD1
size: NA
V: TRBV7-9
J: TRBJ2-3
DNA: TGTGCCAGCAGAGCCAGACAGGGGCCCACAGATACGCAGTATTTT
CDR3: CASRARQGPTDTQYF

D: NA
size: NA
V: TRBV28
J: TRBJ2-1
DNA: TGTGCCAGCAGCTTAACGACTACAGGGAACAATGAGCAGTTCTTC
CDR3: CASSLTTTGNNEQFF

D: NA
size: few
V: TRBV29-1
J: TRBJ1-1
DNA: TGCAGCGTTGGAGGGCTGAACACTGAAGCTTTCTTT
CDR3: CSVGGLNTEAFF

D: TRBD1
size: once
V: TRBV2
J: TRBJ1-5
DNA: TGTGCCAGCAGTGCCGGACAGGGCAATCAGCCCCAGCATTTT
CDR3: CASSAGQGNQPQHF

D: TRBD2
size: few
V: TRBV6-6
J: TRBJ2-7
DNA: TGTGCCAGCAGTTCCTCAGAGGCGGGGGTCTACGAGCAGTACTTC
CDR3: CASSSSEAGVYEQYF

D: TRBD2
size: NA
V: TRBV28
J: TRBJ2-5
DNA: TGTGCCAGCACTCCGGGAGGATCGGAGACCCAGTACTTC
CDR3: CASTPGGSETQYF

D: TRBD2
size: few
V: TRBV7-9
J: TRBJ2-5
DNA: TGTTCCAGCAGTTTTAGCGGGGGATTCCAAGAGACCCAGTACTTC
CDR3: CSSSFSGGFQETQYF

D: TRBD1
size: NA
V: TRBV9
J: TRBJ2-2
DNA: TGTGCCACCCCCCGGGACAGAACTACGAACACCGGGGAGCTGTTTTTT
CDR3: CATPRDRTTNTGELFF

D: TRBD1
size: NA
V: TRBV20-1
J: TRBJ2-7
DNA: TGCAGTGCTAGGGACAGGCCCGAGCAGTACTTC
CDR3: CSARDRPEQYF

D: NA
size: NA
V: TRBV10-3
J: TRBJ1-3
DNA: TGTGCCATCAGTGAGTCTTGGTGGGGGCTGTTAGGAAACACCATATATTTT
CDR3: CAISESWWGLLGNTIYF

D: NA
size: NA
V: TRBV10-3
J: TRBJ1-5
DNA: TGTGCCATCAGTGAGTCGGCCGATCAGCCCCAGCATTTT
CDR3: CAISESADQPQHF

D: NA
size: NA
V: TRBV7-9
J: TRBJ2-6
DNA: TGTGCCAGCAGCTTAGCGAAGCACTCTGGGGCCAACGTCCTGACTTTC
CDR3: CASSLAKHSGANVLTF

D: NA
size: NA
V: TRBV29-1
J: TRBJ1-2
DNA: TGCAGCTCCCTGGGGCATGTTGAGGGACTTAATGGGCTATTGGGCGGCTACACCTTC
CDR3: CSSLGHVEGLNGLLGGYTF

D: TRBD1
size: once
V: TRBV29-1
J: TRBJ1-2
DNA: TGCAGCGTTGAAGATCTCAGCGGACAGGGTCATTATGGCTACACCTTC
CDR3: CSVEDLSGQGHYGYTF

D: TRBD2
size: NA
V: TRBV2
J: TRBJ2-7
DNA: TGTGCCAGCAGTGAGCTCGGGGCGTCCGGGGGGGAGCAGTACTTC
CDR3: CASSELGASGGEQYF

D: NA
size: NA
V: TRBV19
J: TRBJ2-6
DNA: TGTGCCAGTAGTCGGTACTCTGGGGCCAACGTCCTGACTTTC
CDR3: CASSRYSGANVLTF

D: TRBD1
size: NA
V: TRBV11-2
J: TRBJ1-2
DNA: TGTGCCAGCAGCTCCTTAAGGGGCGCCACAGGGGCTGGCTACACCTTC
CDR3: CASSSLRGATGAGYTF

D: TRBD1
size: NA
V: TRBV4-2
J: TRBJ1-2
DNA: TGTGCCAGCAGCCAAGTGGACAGGCTTTTAGCTAACTATGGCTACACCTTC
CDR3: CASSQVDRLLANYGYTF

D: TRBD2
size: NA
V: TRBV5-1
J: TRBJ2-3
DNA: TGCGCCAGCTCAAGCGGGGGGACGGGAGCAGATACGCAGTATTTT
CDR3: CASSSGGTGADTQYF

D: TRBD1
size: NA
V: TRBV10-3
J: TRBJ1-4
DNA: TGTGCCATCAGTGAGCAATTTGGGACAGGGGTCTGGATAACTAATGAAAAACTGTTTTTT
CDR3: CAISEQFGTGVWITNEKLFF

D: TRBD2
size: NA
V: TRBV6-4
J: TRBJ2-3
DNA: TGTGCCAGCAGTGCCTCGACTAGCGGGGCAGATACGCAGTATTTT
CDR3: CASSASTSGADTQYF

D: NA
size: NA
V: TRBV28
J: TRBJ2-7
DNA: TGTGCCAGCAGGGACAGTTACGAGCAGTACTTC
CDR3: CASRDSYEQYF

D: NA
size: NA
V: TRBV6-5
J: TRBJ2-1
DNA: TGTGCCAGCAGTTTCAGGGGATTTTTATGGGATGAGCAGTTCTTC
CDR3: CASSFRGFLWDEQFF

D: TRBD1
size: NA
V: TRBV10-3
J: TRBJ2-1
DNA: TGTGCCATCAGTGAGCCGACAGGGAAAGGGGTCTACAATGAGCAGTTCTTC
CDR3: CAISEPTGKGVYNEQFF

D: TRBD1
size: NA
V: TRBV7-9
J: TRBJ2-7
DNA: TGTGCCAGCAGCTTGCAGTCAGGGGGCGAGCAGTACTTC
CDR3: CASSLQSGGEQYF

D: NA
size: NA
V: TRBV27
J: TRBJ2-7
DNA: TGTGCCAGTCGCGGAGACGAGCAGTACTTC
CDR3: CASRGDEQYF

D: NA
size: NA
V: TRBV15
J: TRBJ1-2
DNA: TGTGCCACCAGCAGAGATCTTGGGAGATTTTATGGCTACACCTTC
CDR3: CATSRDLGRFYGYTF

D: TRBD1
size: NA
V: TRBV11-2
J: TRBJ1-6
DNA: TGTGCCAGCAGCCAAAACCGGGACAGGAAACATTCACCCCTCCACTTT
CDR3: CASSQNRDRKHSPLHF

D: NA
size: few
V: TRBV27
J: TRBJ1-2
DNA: TGTGCCAGCAGTCGTCAGGACTCTAACTATGGCTACACCTTC
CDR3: CASSRQDSNYGYTF

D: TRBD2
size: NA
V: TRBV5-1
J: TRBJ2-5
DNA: TGCGCCAGCAGCTTACTAGCGGGAGGAGAGACCCAGTACTTC
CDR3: CASSLLAGGETQYF

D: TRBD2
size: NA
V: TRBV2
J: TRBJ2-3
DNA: TGTGCCAGCAGCAACGTAGCGGGAGGCTCAGATACGCAGTATTTT
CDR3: CASSNVAGGSDTQYF

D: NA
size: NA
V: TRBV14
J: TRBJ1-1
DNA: TGTGCCAGCAGCCCAGCGTACATGAACACTGAAGCTTTCTTT
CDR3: CASSPAYMNTEAFF

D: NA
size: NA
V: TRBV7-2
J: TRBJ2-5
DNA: TGTGCCAGCAGCTCGAGCGTACAAGAGACCCAGTACTTC
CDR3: CASSSSVQETQYF

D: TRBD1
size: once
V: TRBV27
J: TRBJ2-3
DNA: TGTGCCAGCAGTTCCTGGACAGGGATAACAGATACGCAGTATTTT
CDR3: CASSSWTGITDTQYF

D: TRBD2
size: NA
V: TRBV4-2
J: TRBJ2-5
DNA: TGTGCCAGCAGCCAAGAATTGCTAGCGGGAGTAATCGGAGAGACCCAGTACTTC
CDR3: CASSQELLAGVIGETQYF

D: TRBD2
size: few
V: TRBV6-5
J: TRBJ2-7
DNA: TGTGCCAGCAGTTACTTGACTAGCAACACCTACGAGCAGTACTTC
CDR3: CASSYLTSNTYEQYF

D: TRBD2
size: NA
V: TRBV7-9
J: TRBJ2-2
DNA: TGTTCCAGCTGGATATCGGTGGCGGGAGCCACAACCGGGGAGCTGTTTTTT
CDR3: CSSWISVAGATTGELFF